This is a list of T cell receptor beta chains from one sample in a study of radiotherapy plus CTLA-4 blockade in lung cancer. Method: immunoSEQ multiplex PCR; TCRdb's copy keeps in-frame clones and lacks some. Of over 80,000 clones in the sample, roughly 80% were seen once. This specimen was peripheral blood, taken from a patient treated with radiotherapy plus ipilimumab. These receptors were collected from a human donor with non-small cell lung cancer who had stable disease on radiotherapy plus ipilimumab. The CDR3 runs from the conserved cysteine through the conserved F or W. The D gene is left open where the match is weak. Where a row states a size, it is once, few, many or the class of an expanded clone; other rows omit it.

TRBV11-2	.	.	TRBJ2-1	TGTGCCAGCAGCTTAGGGCTGGTGCAACCAGACGATGAGCAGTTCTTC	CASSLGLVQPDDEQFF
TRBV19	.	TRBD2	TRBJ2-7	TGTGCCAGTAGCCCTTTGCGAGCGGGAGTATACGAGCAGTACTTC	CASSPLRAGVYEQYF
TRBV2	.	.	TRBJ2-1	TGTGCCAGCAGTGGTGGTAGTCAGTTCTTC	CASSGGSQFF
TRBV29-1	.	.	TRBJ1-1	TGCAGCGTTGAAACGGGGGGCCCAAGGGTAAACACTGAAGCTTTCTTT	CSVETGGPRVNTEAFF
TRBV4-2	.	.	TRBJ1-4	TGTGCCAGCAGCCAAGTGGGAAGTGAAAAACTGTTTTTT	CASSQVGSEKLFF
TRBV5-1	.	.	TRBJ2-7	TGCGCCAGCAGCTTGTTTCCGAGCGACGAGCAGTACTTC	CASSLFPSDEQYF
TRBV28	once	.	TRBJ2-1	TGTGCCAGCAGTTTACCCCCCGGAAATGAGCAGTTCTTC	CASSLPPGNEQFF
TRBV6-5	.	TRBD1	TRBJ1-1	TGTGCCAGCAGATCCGGGACAGGGCAGAACACTGAAGCTTTCTTT	CASRSGTGQNTEAFF
TRBV5-1	.	.	TRBJ2-2	TGCGCCAGCAGCTTGGGCCATTCGAACACCGGGGAGCTGTTTTTT	CASSLGHSNTGELFF
TRBV28	.	.	TRBJ1-5	TGTGCCAGCAGCTACATTGGAGATCGCAATCAGCCCCAGCATTTT	CASSYIGDRNQPQHF
TRBV7-9	few	.	TRBJ1-2	TGTGCCAGCAGCTTTGACAGGACGAACTATGGCTACACCTTC	CASSFDRTNYGYTF
TRBV4-1	.	.	TRBJ1-5	TGCGCCAGCAGCCAACTTTGGGGGTATCAGCCCCAGCATTTT	CASSQLWGYQPQHF
TRBV5-1	.	TRBD1	TRBJ2-5	TGCGCCAGCAGTCGCGGACAGGGGGCGACAGAGACCCAGTACTTC	CASSRGQGATETQYF
TRBV6-1	.	TRBD2	TRBJ2-3	TGTGCCAGCAGTGAACGAGGCGGGGGGGCCTCAGATACGCAGTATTTT	CASSERGGGASDTQYF
TRBV28	.	TRBD2	TRBJ2-2	TGTGCCAGCAGCTTGGGGACTAGCTGGTCGGGGGAGCTGTTTTTT	CASSLGTSWSGELFF
TRBV6-6	few	TRBD1	TRBJ1-6	TGTGCCAGCAGGCCGGGACAGGGAGATAATTCACCCCTCCACTTT	CASRPGQGDNSPLHF
TRBV5-1	.	.	TRBJ2-1	TGCGCCAGCAGCTTGGATGGTCGGGGCGAGAGTGAGCAGTTCTTC	CASSLDGRGESEQFF
TRBV5-4	.	.	TRBJ2-6	TGTGCCAGCAGCCCCCCCTGGGGAGTTGGGGCCAACGTCCTGACTTTC	CASSPPWGVGANVLTF
TRBV11-3	.	.	TRBJ1-2	TGTGCCAGCAGCTTAGCCGGGACTGGCTACACCTTC	CASSLAGTGYTF
TRBV29-1	.	.	TRBJ1-1	TGCAGCGCTGGTCAGGGTGGGGACACTGAAGCTTTCTTT	CSAGQGGDTEAFF
TRBV4-1	.	TRBD1	TRBJ2-3	TGCGCCAGCAGCCAGGACAGGGACAGGGGATTCTCAAATACGCAGTATTTT	CASSQDRDRGFSNTQYF
TRBV7-3	.	TRBD1	TRBJ1-6	TGTGCCAGCAGCTCGTCCGCCAGGGGGCTATCACCCCTCCACTTT	CASSSSARGLSPLHF
TRBV5-4	.	.	TRBJ1-2	TGTGCCAGCAGCTTGGTCCCCGACCCCCGCAACTATGGCTACACCTTC	CASSLVPDPRNYGYTF
TRBV15	.	.	TRBJ2-6	TGTGCCACCAGCAGAGGCGGGGGCGCGGCTGGGGCCAACGTCCTGACTTTC	CATSRGGGAAGANVLTF
TRBV7-7	.	TRBD2	TRBJ2-5	TGTGCTAGCAGTCCAGGGACTAACCCCAGTGAGACCCAGTACTTC	CASSPGTNPSETQYF
TRBV4-1	.	TRBD1	TRBJ1-4	TGCGCCAGCAGCGGGAACAGGGGCGGTGAAAAACTGTTTTTT	CASSGNRGGEKLFF
TRBV6-6	.	.	TRBJ1-5	TGTGCCAGCAAACTTAAGGGATCGAGCAATCAGCCCCAGCATTTT	CASKLKGSSNQPQHF
TRBV7-2	.	TRBD2	TRBJ2-1	TGTGCCAGCGTGAGCGGGGTCCCGAAGTACAATGAGCAGTTCTTC	CASVSGVPKYNEQFF
TRBV30	.	.	TRBJ1-1	TGTGCCTGGAGTCCCCGGACACGGCCTACTGAAGCTTTCTTT	CAWSPRTRPTEAFF
TRBV5-1	.	.	TRBJ1-5	TGCGCCAGCAGCTTGGGTGGAGGGGCGGGCAATCAGCCCCAGCATTTT	CASSLGGGAGNQPQHF
TRBV7-6	.	.	TRBJ1-4	TGTGCCAGCAGCCCGGGACAACGGAATGAAAAACTGTTTTTT	CASSPGQRNEKLFF
TRBV10-2	.	.	TRBJ1-3	TGCGCCAGCAGTGTTAACTTGGGGTCGGGAAACACCATATATTTT	CASSVNLGSGNTIYF
TRBV6-6	.	.	TRBJ2-2	TGTGCCAGCACCCCGGCAACCAGGGGCACCGGGGAGCTGTTTTTT	CASTPATRGTGELFF
TRBV5-4	.	TRBD1	TRBJ2-7	TGTGCCAGCAGCTCAGCAACAGGGGGCTTGAACGAGCAGTACTTC	CASSSATGGLNEQYF
TRBV7-2	.	.	TRBJ2-1	TGTGCCAGCAACCGAAAAAGGGGGGGCTACAATGAGCAGTTCTTC	CASNRKRGGYNEQFF
TRBV7-6	.	.	TRBJ2-1	TGTGCCATTTCCATGGGCGGGGTCTACAATGAGCAGTTCTTC	CAISMGGVYNEQFF
TRBV11-2	.	.	TRBJ2-5	TGTGCCAGCAGCTTAGAATTCTGGGGGGTGTGGGAGACCCAGTACTTC	CASSLEFWGVWETQYF
TRBV28	few	.	TRBJ2-2	TGTGCCAGCAGCCGGAACACCGGGGAGCTGTTTTTT	CASSRNTGELFF
TRBV2	.	TRBD1	TRBJ1-2	TGTGCCAGCAGGCTGACAGGGAATGACCGTGGCTACACCTTC	CASRLTGNDRGYTF
TRBV27	.	TRBD2	TRBJ2-5	TGTGCCAGCAGTTTAGGGACTAGCGGGGTTATTGAGACCCAGTACTTC	CASSLGTSGVIETQYF
TRBV4-1	.	.	TRBJ1-5	TGCGCCAGCAGCCAAGGCCGGGGGCACAATCAGCCCCAGCATTTT	CASSQGRGHNQPQHF
TRBV19	.	TRBD1	TRBJ1-3	TGTGCCAGCCTGAACAGGGGGCCAGGAAACACCATATATTTT	CASLNRGPGNTIYF
TRBV6-5	.	.	TRBJ1-2	TGTGCCAGCATGAGGCAGGCCGGGGGGGATGGCTACACCTTC	CASMRQAGGDGYTF
TRBV6-4	.	TRBD1	TRBJ1-2	TGTGCCGGCCCGGGACAGGGCAAAGGTGGCTACACCTTC	CAGPGQGKGGYTF
TRBV30	.	TRBD1	TRBJ1-5	TGTGCCTGGACTGACAGGGGGGATCAGCCCCAGCATTTT	CAWTDRGDQPQHF
TRBV2	.	TRBD2	TRBJ2-5	TGTGCCAGCAGGGGGACTAGCGGGAGGGTAGAGACCCAGTACTTC	CASRGTSGRVETQYF
TRBV25-1	.	.	TRBJ2-7	TGTGCCAGCAGTGACTCGACTAGTCATCGTTTCTACGAGCAGTACTTC	CASSDSTSHRFYEQYF
TRBV28	few	.	TRBJ1-2	TGTGCCAGCAGCCCTCGGGACTCCGAGGGCACCTTC	CASSPRDSEGTF
TRBV27	.	.	TRBJ2-1	TGTGCCAGCAGTTACCAGGGAAAGAGGGACTACAATGAGCAGTTCTTC	CASSYQGKRDYNEQFF
TRBV4-1	.	TRBD2	TRBJ2-3	TGCGCCAGCAGCCAGACTAGCGGGACGGGAACAGATACGCAGTATTTT	CASSQTSGTGTDTQYF
TRBV2	.	.	TRBJ1-5	TGTGCCAGCAGTGTGGGGGATCAGCCCCAGCATTTT	CASSVGDQPQHF
TRBV15	once	.	TRBJ1-2	TGTGCCACCAGCAGAGAGCCCTTCCGGTATGGCTACACCTTC	CATSREPFRYGYTF
TRBV6-1	.	TRBD1	TRBJ2-7	TGTGCCAGCAGAACTCCCGGACAGGGACAGTACTTC	CASRTPGQGQYF
TRBV2	.	.	TRBJ2-5	TGTGCCAGCAGTAACGGGAGAAGAGAGACCCAGTACTTC	CASSNGRRETQYF
TRBV10-3	.	TRBD2	TRBJ2-5	TGTGCCATCAGTGGCTTAGCGGGGAAGGATGAGCAGTACTTC	CAISGLAGKDEQYF
TRBV14	.	TRBD2	TRBJ2-5	TGTGCCAGCAGCCAGATAGCGGGAGGGAAAGAGACCCAGTACTTC	CASSQIAGGKETQYF